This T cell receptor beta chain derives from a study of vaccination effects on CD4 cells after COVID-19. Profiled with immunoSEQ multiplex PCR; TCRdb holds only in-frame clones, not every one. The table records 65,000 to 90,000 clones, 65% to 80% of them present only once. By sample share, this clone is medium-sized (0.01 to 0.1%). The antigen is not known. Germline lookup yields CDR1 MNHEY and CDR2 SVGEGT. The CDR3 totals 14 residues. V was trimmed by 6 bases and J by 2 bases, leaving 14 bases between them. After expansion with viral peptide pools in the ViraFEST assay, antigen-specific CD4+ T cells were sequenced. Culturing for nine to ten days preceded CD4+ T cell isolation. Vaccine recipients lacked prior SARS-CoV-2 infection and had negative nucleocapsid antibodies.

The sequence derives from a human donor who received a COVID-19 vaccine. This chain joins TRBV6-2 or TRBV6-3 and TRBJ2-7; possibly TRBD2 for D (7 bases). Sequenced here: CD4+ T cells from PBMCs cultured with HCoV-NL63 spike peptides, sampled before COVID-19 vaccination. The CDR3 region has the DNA TGTGCCAGCAGCCCCGTGCGGGGGCCCTACGAGCAGTACGTC. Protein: CASSPVRGPYEQYV.